These T cell receptor beta chains were read from a single sample in a study of CD8 T cells in Susac syndrome. TCRdb reprocessed the immunoSEQ multiplex PCR reads via MiXCR and lists one record per CDR3 protein. The sample yields 150,000 to 200,000 distinct CDR3 sequences, roughly 95% seen once. The sequenced sample was CD4+ T cells from PBMCs. The receptors here all came from a human donor with multiple sclerosis. Both conserved end residues are part of each CDR3. The order of the fields is D gene, J gene, V gene, clone size, CDR3 DNA, CDR3 protein. The D gene is left open where the match is weak. The listing skips clone size in some rows; elsewhere it reads once, few, many or a size class.

D: NA; J: TRBJ2-7; V: TRBV25-1; size: NA; DNA: TGTGCCAGCAGTAAGGGCTATGCCTACGAGCAGTACTTC; CDR3: CASSKGYAYEQYF
D: NA; J: TRBJ1-1; V: TRBV29-1; size: NA; DNA: TGCAGCGTTGCGAGAGCGAACACTGAAGCTTTCTTT; CDR3: CSVARANTEAFF
D: NA; J: TRBJ2-2; V: TRBV28; size: once; DNA: TGTGCCAGCAGTTTACCCGGACCGAACACCGGGGAGCTGTTTTTT; CDR3: CASSLPGPNTGELFF
D: NA; J: TRBJ2-7; V: TRBV30; size: NA; DNA: TGTGCCTGGGCCTACTTCCAGGGTAGCCACGAGCAGTACTTC; CDR3: CAWAYFQGSHEQYF
D: NA; J: TRBJ1-5; V: TRBV30; size: NA; DNA: TGTGCCTGGAGTCCTCAGACAGGAAGCCAGCCCCAGCATTTT; CDR3: CAWSPQTGSQPQHF
D: TRBD2; J: TRBJ2-2; V: TRBV4-1; size: NA; DNA: TGCGCCAGCAGCCAAGGTAGCGGGCCCACCGGGGAGCTGTTTTTT; CDR3: CASSQGSGPTGELFF
D: NA; J: TRBJ1-2; V: TRBV6-6; size: NA; DNA: TGTGCCAGCAGTTACGGTCAGTTAGACTATGGCTACACCTTC; CDR3: CASSYGQLDYGYTF
D: NA; J: TRBJ2-7; V: TRBV2; size: NA; DNA: TGTGCCAGCACCGATATCTACGAGCAGTACTTC; CDR3: CASTDIYEQYF
D: TRBD1; J: TRBJ1-2; V: TRBV27; size: NA; DNA: TGTGCCAGCAGTTCCACCCGACAGGGCTGGGGCTACACCTTC; CDR3: CASSSTRQGWGYTF
D: TRBD2; J: TRBJ2-7; V: TRBV7-2; size: NA; DNA: TGTGCCAGCAGCTCCCGACTAGCAGGGGAGCAGTACTTC; CDR3: CASSSRLAGEQYF
D: NA; J: TRBJ1-5; V: TRBV30; size: NA; DNA: TGTGCCTGGGATTTGGGGAGCAATCAGCCCCAGCATTTT; CDR3: CAWDLGSNQPQHF
D: TRBD1; J: TRBJ2-4; V: TRBV29-1; size: NA; DNA: TGCAGCGTTTCCCCGGGACAGAACTATCAGTACTTC; CDR3: CSVSPGQNYQYF
D: NA; J: TRBJ1-4; V: TRBV30; size: NA; DNA: TGTGCCTGGAGTTACGGGGGGGAAAAACTGTTTTTT; CDR3: CAWSYGGEKLFF
D: NA; J: TRBJ2-1; V: TRBV29-1; size: once; DNA: TGCAGCGTTGATCCGCAGAACGACAATGAGCAGTTCTTC; CDR3: CSVDPQNDNEQFF
D: NA; J: TRBJ2-5; V: TRBV10-3; size: NA; DNA: TGTGCCATCAGTGGGGGGTTCCAAGAGACCCAGTACTTC; CDR3: CAISGGFQETQYF
D: TRBD1; J: TRBJ1-4; V: TRBV5-1; size: NA; DNA: TGCGCCAGCAGCTTGGGAACAGGGGGCGTCGGCACAGAAAAACTGTTTTTT; CDR3: CASSLGTGGVGTEKLFF
D: TRBD2; J: TRBJ2-3; V: TRBV6-2/TRBV6-3; size: NA; DNA: TGTGCCAGCAGTTACGGGAACTTCGAAGGCGGGAGGGGATTTCCGGATACGCAGTATTTT; CDR3: CASSYGNFEGGRGFPDTQYF
D: TRBD1; J: TRBJ1-5; V: TRBV6-1; size: NA; DNA: TGTGCCAGCAGACTAGGGACAGGAAATCAGCCCCAGCATTTT; CDR3: CASRLGTGNQPQHF
D: NA; J: TRBJ2-7; V: TRBV3-1; size: few; DNA: TGTGCCAGCAGCCTAGACAGAGCCTACGAGCAGTACTTC; CDR3: CASSLDRAYEQYF
D: NA; J: TRBJ2-5; V: TRBV27; size: NA; DNA: TGTGCCAGCAGTGAACTCGGAGCGCGGGAGACCCAGTACTTC; CDR3: CASSELGARETQYF
D: TRBD2; J: TRBJ2-7; V: TRBV18; size: NA; DNA: TGTGCCAGCTCCCCAACCGGGGGGGGCAGCGAGCAGTACTTC; CDR3: CASSPTGGGSEQYF
D: NA; J: TRBJ1-1; V: TRBV19; size: NA; DNA: TGTGCCAGTAGTAGACAACTTCGGGGCACTGAAGCTTTCTTT; CDR3: CASSRQLRGTEAFF
D: TRBD2; J: TRBJ2-3; V: TRBV20-1; size: NA; DNA: TGCAGTGGGTTAGCGGGCAACACAGATACGCAGTATTTT; CDR3: CSGLAGNTDTQYF
D: NA; J: TRBJ1-2; V: TRBV28; size: NA; DNA: TGTGCCAGCAGTTTTAGTCTCTATGGCTACACCTTC; CDR3: CASSFSLYGYTF
D: NA; J: TRBJ2-1; V: TRBV18; size: NA; DNA: TGTGCCAGCTCTCCGGGCCTTCGGTCCTACAATGAGCAGTTCTTC; CDR3: CASSPGLRSYNEQFF
D: NA; J: TRBJ1-2; V: TRBV7-9; size: few; DNA: TGTGCCAGCAGTTTAACAGAGGATGGCTACACCTTC; CDR3: CASSLTEDGYTF
D: NA; J: TRBJ2-3; V: TRBV5-1; size: NA; DNA: TGCGCCAGCAGCTTCTACCCACGAACCGCAGATACGCAGTATTTT; CDR3: CASSFYPRTADTQYF
D: NA; J: TRBJ2-6; V: TRBV5-1; size: NA; DNA: TGCGCCAGCAGCTTGTGGGGGTCTGGGGCCAACGTCCTGACTTTC; CDR3: CASSLWGSGANVLTF
D: TRBD1; J: TRBJ2-6; V: TRBV5-1; size: NA; DNA: TGCGCCAGCAGCTTGCTGACAGGGGCTGGGGCCAACGTCCTGACTTTC; CDR3: CASSLLTGAGANVLTF
D: NA; J: TRBJ2-4; V: TRBV20-1; size: NA; DNA: TGCAGTGCTAGATCTACTAGCAAATTAAACATTCAGTACTTC; CDR3: CSARSTSKLNIQYF
D: NA; J: TRBJ1-2; V: TRBV9; size: NA; DNA: TGTGCCAGCAGCGTAGTATCTGGAGGCTACACCTTC; CDR3: CASSVVSGGYTF
D: NA; J: TRBJ2-6; V: TRBV6-5; size: NA; DNA: TGTGCCAGCAGTTACACCCTTTCGGCCTCTGGGGCCAACGTCCTGACTTTC; CDR3: CASSYTLSASGANVLTF
D: TRBD1; J: TRBJ2-2; V: TRBV6-1; size: NA; DNA: TGTGCCAGCAGCACACTTGCAGGGGGCCGCACCGGGGAGCTGTTTTTT; CDR3: CASSTLAGGRTGELFF
D: NA; J: TRBJ2-2; V: TRBV3-1; size: NA; DNA: TGTGCCAGCAGCCTTACAGGGGGGGAGCTGTTTTTT; CDR3: CASSLTGGELFF
D: NA; J: TRBJ1-5; V: TRBV12-3/TRBV12-4; size: NA; DNA: TGTGCCAGCAGTGCGGACAGAGATCAGCCCCAGCATTTT; CDR3: CASSADRDQPQHF
D: NA; J: TRBJ2-7; V: TRBV2; size: few; DNA: TGTGCCAGCAGTGCCGGGACCTACGAGCAGTACTTC; CDR3: CASSAGTYEQYF
D: NA; J: TRBJ1-2; V: TRBV6-6; size: NA; DNA: TGTGCCAGCGGACCGGAGACAGGAAACTATGGCTACACCTTC; CDR3: CASGPETGNYGYTF
D: NA; J: TRBJ2-7; V: TRBV4-2; size: NA; DNA: TGTGCCAGCAGCCAAGGGGTGGCAGAGAACTACGAGCAGTACTTC; CDR3: CASSQGVAENYEQYF
D: TRBD2; J: TRBJ2-3; V: TRBV28; size: NA; DNA: TGTGCCAGCAGTTTTACTCCTTGGGAGGGCCTTACAGATACGCAGTATTTT; CDR3: CASSFTPWEGLTDTQYF
D: NA; J: TRBJ2-6; V: TRBV4-1; size: few; DNA: TGCGCCAGCAGCCATCCCCCACGCTCTGGGGCCAACGTCCTGACTTTC; CDR3: CASSHPPRSGANVLTF
D: TRBD1; J: TRBJ1-1; V: TRBV7-9; size: once; DNA: TGTGCCAGCAGCGAGAGACAGGGGAATGCTTTCTTT; CDR3: CASSERQGNAFF
D: NA; J: TRBJ2-4; V: TRBV2; size: NA; DNA: TGTGCCAGCTCTTCGGACGAAAACATTCAGTACTTC; CDR3: CASSSDENIQYF
D: TRBD1; J: TRBJ2-1; V: TRBV3-1; size: NA; DNA: TGTGCCAGCAGCCCCCGGGACAGATCCTACAATGAGCAGTTCTTC; CDR3: CASSPRDRSYNEQFF
D: NA; J: TRBJ2-1; V: TRBV20-1; size: NA; DNA: TGCAGTGCTAGTTTAGGGATCAATGAGCAGTTCTTC; CDR3: CSASLGINEQFF
D: NA; J: TRBJ2-5; V: TRBV6-1; size: NA; DNA: TGTGCCAGCAAGGAGGGTGCAGGGGAACAAGAGACCCAGTACTTC; CDR3: CASKEGAGEQETQYF
D: NA; J: TRBJ1-2; V: TRBV6-2/TRBV6-3; size: NA; DNA: TGTGCCAGCAGTTACTCGAAGTTTCTCACCGGAAACCTCTATGGCTACACCTTC; CDR3: CASSYSKFLTGNLYGYTF
D: NA; J: TRBJ1-3; V: TRBV3-1; size: NA; DNA: TGTGCCAGCAGCCTCAAAAGGATGGACTCTGGAAACACCATATATTTT; CDR3: CASSLKRMDSGNTIYF
D: TRBD2; J: TRBJ2-1; V: TRBV7-9; size: NA; DNA: TGTGCCAGCAGCTTAGGGGCCACTAGCGGAGCTTACAATGAGCAGTTCTTC; CDR3: CASSLGATSGAYNEQFF
D: NA; J: TRBJ1-2; V: TRBV5-1; size: NA; DNA: TGCGCCAGCAGCTTGTCCCCGGGAAACTATGGCTACACCTTC; CDR3: CASSLSPGNYGYTF
D: NA; J: TRBJ1-1; V: TRBV11-2; size: NA; DNA: TGTGCCAGCAGCTTAACGGGGCCGGGGACTGAAGCTTTCTTT; CDR3: CASSLTGPGTEAFF
D: NA; J: TRBJ2-7; V: TRBV7-6; size: NA; DNA: TGTGCCAGCAGCTTATTATCAGAAGTGGGCGAGCAGTACTTC; CDR3: CASSLLSEVGEQYF
D: NA; J: TRBJ1-3; V: TRBV5-1; size: NA; DNA: TGCGCCAGCAGCTTGGGGTATTCTGGAAACACCATATATTTT; CDR3: CASSLGYSGNTIYF
D: TRBD2; J: TRBJ2-1; V: TRBV20-1; size: NA; DNA: TGCAGTGCTAGAGTTCCTTCGGGAGGGGGGGGTGGCAATGAGCAGTTCTTC; CDR3: CSARVPSGGGGGNEQFF
D: NA; J: TRBJ1-2; V: TRBV24-1; size: NA; DNA: TGTGCCACAAACAGCGAAAACTATGGCTACACCTTC; CDR3: CATNSENYGYTF